A selection of T cell receptor beta chains follows, all from one sample in a study of CD8 T cells in Susac syndrome. TCRdb called the immunoSEQ multiplex PCR reads again in MiXCR, with one record for every CDR3 protein. The profile covers about 100,000 distinct CDR3 sequences, with 95% appearing a single time and 0.3% taken by the ten largest. The sample taken for sequencing was CD8+ T cells from PBMCs. These receptors came from a human donor with Susac syndrome. The CDR3 runs from the conserved cysteine through the conserved F or W. A D gene is named only where the DNA matches it firmly. Clone sizes are given selectively: once, few, many, or a class where the clone is expanded.

v_call	d_call	j_call	clone_size	cdr3_aa	cdr3_nt
TRBV4-1	TRBD2	TRBJ2-3	.	CASSQVGGGSDTQYF	TGCGCCAGCAGCCAAGTCGGCGGGGGGTCAGATACGCAGTATTTT
TRBV11-2	.	TRBJ2-5	.	CASREGAGQETQYF	TGTGCCAGCAGAGAAGGGGCGGGGCAAGAGACCCAGTACTTC
TRBV6-4	TRBD2	TRBJ2-1	.	CASSKTSGGADEQFF	TGTGCCAGCAGCAAGACTAGCGGGGGGGCCGATGAGCAGTTCTTC
TRBV12-3/TRBV12-4	.	TRBJ1-1	.	CASSSPGVGARTEAFF	TGTGCCAGCAGCTCCCCCGGTGTGGGGGCGCGCACTGAAGCTTTCTTT
TRBV11-2	.	TRBJ1-5	.	CASSLEGPHQPQHF	TGTGCCAGCAGCTTAGAGGGGCCCCATCAGCCCCAGCATTTT
TRBV29-1	TRBD1	TRBJ1-2	.	CSVSQGTGRGYTF	TGCAGCGTCTCTCAGGGGACAGGGAGGGGCTACACCTTC
TRBV7-7	.	TRBJ1-1	.	CASSSDLGTEAFF	TGTGCCAGCAGCTCAGACCTGGGCACTGAAGCTTTCTTT
TRBV20-1	TRBD1	TRBJ2-7	.	CSASGDRVRSYEQYF	TGCAGTGCTAGTGGAGACAGGGTGAGATCCTACGAGCAGTACTTC
TRBV20-1	.	TRBJ2-7	.	CSAQGRGYEQYF	TGCAGTGCCCAGGGACGGGGTTACGAGCAGTACTTC
TRBV6-4	.	TRBJ2-1	.	CASSDSTRRSYNEQFF	TGTGCCAGCAGTGACTCGACCCGCCGTTCCTACAATGAGCAGTTCTTC
TRBV27	TRBD2	TRBJ2-1	.	CASTAGRVSYNEQFF	TGTGCCAGCACAGCGGGACGGGTATCCTACAATGAGCAGTTCTTC
TRBV29-1	.	TRBJ2-2	.	CSVSGTENTGELFF	TGCAGCGTCTCCGGGACCGAGAACACCGGGGAGCTGTTTTTT
TRBV15	TRBD1	TRBJ1-4	.	CATLPPDRANEKLFF	TGTGCCACCCTGCCCCCGGACAGGGCTAATGAAAAACTGTTTTTT
TRBV7-2	.	TRBJ1-1	.	CASSFGRATEAFF	TGTGCCAGCAGCTTTGGACGGGCCACTGAAGCTTTCTTT
TRBV29-1	.	TRBJ2-1	.	CSAAPQSITYNEQFF	TGCAGCGCCGCCCCCCAGTCTATAACATACAATGAGCAGTTCTTC
TRBV15	TRBD1	TRBJ2-2	.	CATSRDRDRATGELFF	TGTGCCACCAGCAGAGACCGGGACAGGGCCACCGGGGAGCTGTTTTTT
TRBV20-1	.	TRBJ2-5	.	CSATPREWQETQYF	TGCAGTGCGACACCTCGGGAGTGGCAAGAGACCCAGTACTTC
TRBV19	TRBD2	TRBJ2-1	.	CASIGTSGNNEQFF	TGTGCCAGTATTGGGACTAGCGGTAACAATGAGCAGTTCTTC
TRBV29-1	TRBD1	TRBJ2-5	.	CSVEGTGALQETQYF	TGCAGCGTTGAAGGGACAGGGGCCTTGCAAGAGACCCAGTACTTC
TRBV29-1	TRBD2	TRBJ2-1	.	CSVPSGRVYNEQFF	TGCAGCGTACCCAGCGGGAGGGTTTACAATGAGCAGTTCTTC
TRBV11-2	TRBD2	TRBJ2-6	.	CASSLGRGSGANVLTF	TGTGCCAGCAGCTTGGGGCGGGGGTCTGGGGCCAACGTCCTGACTTTC
TRBV6-5	.	TRBJ1-2	.	CASSSSRTPANYGYTF	TGTGCCAGCAGTTCTTCCCGGACACCCGCTAACTATGGCTACACCTTC
TRBV27	TRBD1	TRBJ2-6	.	CASSRDRGSSGANVLTF	TGTGCCAGCAGTCGGGACAGGGGTTCCTCCGGGGCCAACGTCCTGACTTTC
TRBV29-1	.	TRBJ1-1	.	CSVEGEIENTEAFF	TGCAGCGTTGAGGGGGAGATCGAGAACACTGAAGCTTTCTTT
TRBV14	.	TRBJ2-7	.	CASSHHVYYEQYF	TGTGCCAGCAGCCACCACGTATACTACGAGCAGTACTTC
TRBV7-8	.	TRBJ2-5	.	CASSFGTSQETQYF	TGTGCCAGCAGCTTTGGGACCTCCCAAGAGACCCAGTACTTC
TRBV29-1	TRBD2	TRBJ2-5	.	CSVVGDYGRRQSQETQYF	TGCAGCGTTGTAGGGGACTACGGGAGGAGGCAATCCCAAGAGACCCAGTACTTC
TRBV6-5	TRBD1	TRBJ1-6	.	CASSYTHTGNRGNSPLHF	TGTGCCAGCAGTTACACCCATACAGGGAACAGGGGTAATTCACCCCTCCACTTT
TRBV29-1	TRBD2	TRBJ2-3	.	CSVDWPSGGLHHTQYF	TGCAGCGTTGACTGGCCTAGCGGGGGGCTACACCATACGCAGTATTTT
TRBV2	TRBD2	TRBJ2-3	.	CASSERRGNSGRDTQYF	TGTGCCAGCAGTGAAAGGCGGGGAAACAGCGGGAGGGATACGCAGTATTTT
TRBV28	.	TRBJ2-2	.	CASSFLDGGTGELFF	TGTGCCAGCAGTTTCTTGGACGGGGGAACCGGGGAGCTGTTTTTT
TRBV28	.	TRBJ2-5	.	CASSSSLRGQGQETQYF	TGTGCCAGCAGCTCATCTCTGAGGGGTCAGGGGCAAGAGACCCAGTACTTC
TRBV19	TRBD1	TRBJ1-1	.	CASRTGQANTEAFF	TGTGCCAGTCGAACGGGACAGGCCAACACTGAAGCTTTCTTT
TRBV29-1	.	TRBJ2-1	.	CSVEAKESSYNEQFF	TGCAGCGTTGAAGCCAAGGAGAGCTCCTACAATGAGCAGTTCTTC
TRBV5-1	TRBD2	TRBJ2-3	once	CASSSTGGSSTDTQYF	TGCGCCAGCAGCTCCACGGGGGGATCTAGCACAGATACGCAGTATTTT
TRBV6-5	TRBD1	TRBJ2-3	once	CASSYPKVDRRPTDTQYF	TGTGCCAGCAGTTACCCTAAGGTGGACAGGAGACCCACAGATACGCAGTATTTT
TRBV29-1	TRBD1	TRBJ1-2	.	CSVGGTGSSNGYTF	TGCAGCGTTGGAGGGACAGGAAGCTCCAATGGCTACACCTTC
TRBV4-1	.	TRBJ2-7	.	CASSQGDEQYF	TGCGCCAGCAGCCAAGGGGACGAGCAGTACTTC
TRBV5-4	.	TRBJ2-5	.	CASSLKGGQETQYF	TGTGCCAGCAGCTTGAAGGGGGGGCAAGAGACCCAGTACTTC
TRBV28	.	TRBJ1-2	.	CASSFNEETGGYTF	TGTGCCAGCAGTTTCAACGAGGAAACGGGTGGCTACACCTTC
TRBV20-1	TRBD1	TRBJ1-5	once	CSGVFGGQNQPQHF	TGCAGTGGCGTTTTTGGGGGACAGAATCAGCCCCAGCATTTT
TRBV7-6	TRBD1	TRBJ1-5	.	CASSLGGGAGQPQHF	TGTGCCAGCAGCTTAGGAGGGGGCGCAGGTCAGCCCCAGCATTTT